This T cell receptor beta chain derives from a study of T-cell memory formation after mild COVID-19. The V end was cut by 6 bases, the J end by 11 bases, with 13 bases between. The CDR3 extends over 11 amino acids. TCRdb analysed the 5' RACE reads with MiXCR anew, one entry per CDR3 protein. Of about 320,000 distinct CDR3 sequences in the sample, approximately 14% are singletons; the top ten hold 20% to 25%. This receptor was identified in a man in his late teens or twenties who had mild COVID-19 (a few samples of this study predate the infection). Cell type and time point are not known. V and J are TRBV12-3 or TRBV12-4 and TRBJ1-1; D uncertain. Sequencing was performed on PBMCs or a T cell subset sorted from them (not recorded which). The CDR3 DNA sequence: TGTGCCAGCAGCCGCGGGCCAGACGCTTTCTTT. Its translation: CASSRGPDAFF.